This T cell receptor (beta chain) was sequenced during a study of CD8+CD57+ T cells in acquired aplastic anemia. Selection for sequencing was limited to patients who had shown CD8+CD57+ cell expansion by flow cytometry. Blood sampling was performed on the patients, and none of them had received therapy by then. TCR beta VDJ combinations and CDR3 sequences were profiled from genomic DNA. TCRdb analysed the reads with MiXCR anew, one entry per CDR3 protein. The profile shows around 200,000 distinct CDR3 sequences, roughly half of them singletons. Germline lookup yields CDR1 MNHNS and CDR2 SASEGT. V lost 6 bases and J lost 9; bases outside the gene matches: 7. The CDR3 is 13 residues long.

The specimen sequenced was sorted CD4+, CD8+, or CD8+CD57+ T cells (not recorded which) from PBMCs. The gene calls are TRBV6-1 and TRBJ1-3, with TRBD1 identical over 8 bases. This receptor was identified in a human donor with aplastic anemia. The CDR3 spells CASSQTGAGTIYF. CDR3 in DNA: TGTGCCAGCAGCCAGACAGGGGCTGGCACCATATATTTT.